The source of this T cell receptor (beta chain) is a study of blood T cell repertoires in COVID-19. Turning to the study itself: From T cells, B-cell-depleted T cells, or PBMCs came the material, which was cDNA or gDNA.

In germline, CDR1 is GTSNPN, CDR2 SVGIG (reference sequence). CDR3 length: 14 residues. The J segment lost 5 bases and the V segment lost 2 bases, leaving 4 bases of the junction unmatched. In the authors' workflow: How many nucleated cells were present was estimated from reference gene primer amplification. Assay: immunoSEQ multiplex PCR; the TCRdb copy retains only in-frame clones and omits some. Clone size and the V and J calls come from that table; the DNA yielded D and trimming. The sample consists of tens of thousands of clones, around nine tenths of them appearing once. Sequencing was done on a sample of peripheral blood. The TCR comes from a man aged 55 to 69 with active COVID-19. The genes are TRBV30 and TRBJ2-1; TRBD2 matches 9 bases. Written as DNA, the CDR3 is TGTGCCTGGAGTAAGGGACTAGCTGACAATGAGCAGTTCTTC. Translated, it gives CAWSKGLADNEQFF.